There are a few counts of the clone carrying this T cell receptor (beta chain). Its antigen is unidentified. The entry originates in a study of OX40 agonist ivuxolimab in advanced cancers. Overall study context: Ivuxolimab, an agonistic anti-OX40 (CD134) antibody, was given to patients. Three patients responded partially, comprising one with hepatocellular carcinoma and two with cutaneous melanoma.

Trimming left V 2 bases short and J 2 bases short, with 8 bases between. Germline assignment: CDR1 SGDLS and CDR2 YYNGEE. The CDR3 has 13 residues. Blood specimens came from baseline, cycle 4 day 1, and cycle 7 day 1. Study results and limitations: Part of the nonresponder group also had normalized T-cell clonal expansion that was low.

Method: immunoSEQ multiplex PCR; TCRdb's copy keeps in-frame clones and lacks some. The sample contains tens of thousands of clones, about nine tenths of which appear only once. The V and J genes are TRBV9 and TRBJ2-7, with D hard to call. This receptor was identified in an adult with an advanced solid tumor such as melanoma, head and neck, liver or kidney cancer. The source was CD4+ or CD8+ T cells sorted from blood, collected in a trial of the OX40 agonist ivuxolimab. The CDR3 loop reads CASSVSPAYEQYF. Written as DNA, the CDR3 is TGTGCCAGCAGCGTTTCTCCCGCCTACGAGCAGTACTTC.